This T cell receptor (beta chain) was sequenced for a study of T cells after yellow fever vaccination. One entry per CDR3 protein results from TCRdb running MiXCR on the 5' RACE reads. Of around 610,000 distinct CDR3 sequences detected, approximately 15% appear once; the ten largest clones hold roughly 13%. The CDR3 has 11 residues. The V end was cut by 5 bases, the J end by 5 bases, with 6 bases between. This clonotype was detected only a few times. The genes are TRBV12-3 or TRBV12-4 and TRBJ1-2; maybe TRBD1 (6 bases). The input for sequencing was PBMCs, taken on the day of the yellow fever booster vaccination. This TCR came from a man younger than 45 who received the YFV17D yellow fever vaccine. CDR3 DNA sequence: TGTGCCAGCAGTACAGGGTATGGCTACACCTTC. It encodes CASSTGYGYTF.